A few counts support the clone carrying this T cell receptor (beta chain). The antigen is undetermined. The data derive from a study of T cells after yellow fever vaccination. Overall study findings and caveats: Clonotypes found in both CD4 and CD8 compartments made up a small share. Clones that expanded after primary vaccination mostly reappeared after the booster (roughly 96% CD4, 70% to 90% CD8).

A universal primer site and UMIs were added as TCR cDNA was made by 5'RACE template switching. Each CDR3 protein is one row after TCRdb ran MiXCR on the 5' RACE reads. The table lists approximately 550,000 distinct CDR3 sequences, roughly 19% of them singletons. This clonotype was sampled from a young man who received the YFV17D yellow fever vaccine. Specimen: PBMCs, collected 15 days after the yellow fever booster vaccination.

CDR3 in amino acids: CASSQGQNRDYGYTF. DNA for the CDR3: TGCGCCAGCAGCCAAGGTCAGAACAGGGACTATGGCTACACCTTC. This chain links TRBV4-3 with TRBJ1-2, with a weak D call TRBD1 (6 bases). The germline V gene has CDR1 LGHNA and CDR2 YSLEER. The CDR3 length is 15 residues. V lost 1 base to trimming and J lost 3 bases, with 12 bases between them.